The table lists the clone carrying this TCR beta chain with many counts. Its antigen is still unknown. MiXCR, run by TCRdb on the multiplex PCR reads, gives a single entry per CDR3 protein. The table includes about 230,000 distinct CDR3 sequences, about 30% detected once. Trimming took off 6 bases at V and 2 bases at J, with 10 bases between the two ends. The germline gives CDR1 MNHEY, CDR2 SVGAGI. The CDR3 covers 13 residues. The data stem from a study of breast tumors, draining lymph nodes, adjacent tissues. Samples came from axillary lymph nodes draining the breast cancer. Findings of the study overall: Luminal-like breast cancer showed significantly greater tumor-nontumor repertoire similarity than basal-like breast cancer did. Tumor repertoires ranked between lymph nodes and nontumor tissue in diversity, with V and J gene preferences. Findings are consistent with lymph node origin and intratumoral expansion of most tumor T cells. The lymph node origin of tumor T cells was framed as consistent with a hypothesis, not demonstrated.

This rearrangement joins TRBV6-5 to TRBJ2-5; no clear D gene. Source material: axillary lymph node tissue. The receptor was derived from a female donor with breast cancer. Some clones in this sample may be carry-over from other donors' samples. The CDR3 region is CASRLSLQETQYF. In DNA, the CDR3 is TGTGCCAGCAGGCTCAGTCTACAAGAGACCCAGTACTTC.